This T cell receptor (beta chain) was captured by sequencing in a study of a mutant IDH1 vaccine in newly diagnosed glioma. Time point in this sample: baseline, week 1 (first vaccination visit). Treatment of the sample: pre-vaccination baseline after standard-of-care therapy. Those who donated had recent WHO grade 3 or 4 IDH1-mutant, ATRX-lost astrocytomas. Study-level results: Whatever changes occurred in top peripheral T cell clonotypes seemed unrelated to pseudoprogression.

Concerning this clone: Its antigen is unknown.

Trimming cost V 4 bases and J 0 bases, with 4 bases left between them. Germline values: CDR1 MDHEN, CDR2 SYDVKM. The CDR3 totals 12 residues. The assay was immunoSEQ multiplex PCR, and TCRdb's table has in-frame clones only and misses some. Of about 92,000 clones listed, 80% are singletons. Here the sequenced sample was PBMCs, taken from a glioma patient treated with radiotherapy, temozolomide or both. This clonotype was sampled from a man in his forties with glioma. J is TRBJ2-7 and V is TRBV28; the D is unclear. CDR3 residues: CASSSVSYEQYF. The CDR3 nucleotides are TGTGCCAGCAGTTCCGTCTCCTACGAGCAGTACTTC.